Following are 18 T cell receptor delta chains from one sample sequenced in a study of delta chains in infants with herpesvirus infections. PBMC RNA was reverse transcribed using gamma-chain- and delta-chain-specific primers. TCRdb re-called clones from the RT-PCR reads via CATT. The data contain about 540 delta-chain clones, 59% of them singletons. The sample in question was peripheral blood, obtained at time point 5 of longitudinal follow-up. These receptors were obtained from a human donor who was a Ugandan infant, either HIV-exposed or HIV-unexposed (not recorded which).

As to this clone: A much larger clone is a single base away; this may be a read error. At the DNA level, this CDR3 is encoded by other sequences in the same sample as well. The rearrangement uses TRDV1 and TRDJ1, with 9 bases fitting TRDD3. Germline-derived CDR1 and CDR2 are TSWWSYY and QGS. Trimming took 4 bases from V and 0 from J; bases not matched to a gene: 33. The CDR3 extends over 25 amino acids. The CDR3 sequence: CALGGPGLPDDIWGIAPSYTDKLIF. CDR3 DNA sequence: TGTGCTCTTGGGGGACCTGGCCTTCCCGATGATATTTGGGGGATAGCTCCGTCGTACACCGATAAACTCATCTTT.

This clone counts as hyperexpanded. The identical CDR3 is also encoded by other nucleotide sequences in the sample. The chain combines TRDV1 with TRDJ1; TRDD3 aligns across 8 bases. This CDR3 is built from 19 residues. The V and J ends lost 0 bases and 0 bases, in that order; junction bases with no gene match: 12. From germline, CDR1 is TSWWSYY and CDR2 QGS. The DNA for the CDR3 is TGTGCTCTTGGGGAACTTCGACTCTTCACTGGGGGGTACACCGATAAACTCATCTTT. Translated: CALGELRLFTGGYTDKLIF.

About this clone: This likely stems from a read error, as it lies one base from a far larger clone. Different DNA sequences within this sample yield the same CDR3. CDR3 in amino acids: CASPPSCRGIARTTDKLIF. CDR3 sequence (DNA): TGTGCCTCCCCCCCTTCCTGCCGGGGGATAGCCAGAACCACCGATAAACTCATCTTT. This chain joins TRDV3 and TRDJ1; tentatively, D is TRDD3 (8 bases). With 4 bases removed from V and 1 base from J, the gap between germline ends came to 31 bases. The CDR3 is 19 residues long. CDR1 and CDR2 (germline): TVYSNPD, GDNSRS (reference sequence).

To note about this clone: One base separates it from a far larger clone, so it is likely a read error. V and J are TRDV1 and TRDJ1, with a weak D call TRDD3 (7 bases). The germline V gene has CDR1 TSWWSYY and CDR2 QGS. CDR3 size: 21 residues. V was cut by 1 base and J by 1 base, with 28 bases left in between. The CDR3 region is CALGERQPPTLGIRFTDKLIF. CDR3 DNA sequence: TGTGCTCTTGGGGAACGTCAACCTCCTACACTGGGGATCCGCTTCACCGATAAACTCATCTTT.

This clone is large within its sample. The sample holds other DNA sequences that translate to the same CDR3. The chain joins TRDV1 to TRDJ1; 13 bases align to TRDD3. The CDR3 spans 26 residues. CDR1 is TSWWSYY, CDR2 QGS, per germline. J lost 0 bases, V lost 2 bases, and 30 bases had no gene match. CDR3 protein: CALGETEGSRRRLGDTRRPYTDKLIF. CDR3 coding DNA: TGTGCTCTTGGGGAAACGGAGGGTAGCCGACGGAGACTGGGGGATACGCGTAGGCCATACACCGATAAACTCATCTTT.

Notes on this clone: A far more abundant clone sits one base away, making this likely a read error. The chain carries TRDV2 and TRDJ1, with 7 positions matching TRDD3. V lost 1 base to trimming and J lost 4 bases; unmatched junction nucleotides: 8. Germline CDR1 reads GEAIGNYY; CDR2 reads EKD. This CDR3 contains 15 residues. CDR3 in DNA: TGTGCCTGTGACACGTGGGGGGATCAGGTCGATAAACTCATCTTT. Protein: CACDTWGDQVDKLIF.

Remarks on this clone: This likely stems from a read error, as it lies one base from a far larger clone. The sample has other DNA sequences that encode this CDR3 too. The chain carries TRAV23/DV6 and TRDJ3; TRDD3 matches 7 bases. The V gene end was trimmed by 0 bases and the J gene end by 2 bases; junction bases not matched to a gene: 23. The CDR3 spans 23 residues. Germline V lookup: CDR1 NTAFDY, CDR2 IRPDVSE (reference sequence). CDR3 loop: CAASKEPTGELDESPWDTRQMFF. In DNA, the CDR3 is TGTGCAGCAAGCAAGGAACCTACTGGGGAACTGGATGAGTCTCCCTGGGACACCCGACAGATGTTTTTC.

This clone is categorized as large. This rearrangement joins TRDV1 to TRDJ1; 13 bases fit TRDD3. The J segment lost 2 bases and the V segment lost 2 bases, leaving 29 bases of the junction unmatched. The CDR3 is 25 amino acids. The germline CDR1 and CDR2 sequences are TSWWSYY and QGS. The CDR3 is CALGERGLLRLVSYWGIRRTDKLIF. The CDR3 region has the DNA TGTGCTCTTGGGGAAAGGGGGCTCCTAAGATTAGTCTCTTACTGGGGGATACGCCGGACCGATAAACTCATCTTT.

This clone appeared once. A far larger clone differs by one base, so this is likely a read error. The CDR3 nucleotides are TGTGCTCCTGGGAAAGGGTTCCCACACTGGGTACTGCGGTATAAACTCATCTTT. Its protein product is CAPGKGFPHWVLRYKLIF. J is TRDJ1 and V is TRDV1, with D perhaps TRDD3 (6 bases). Germline CDR1 TSWWSYY, CDR2 QGS. This CDR3 region has 18 residues.

Comment on this clone: This likely stems from a read error, as it lies one base from a far larger clone. The chain links TRDV2 to TRDJ3; TRDD3 aligns across 9 bases. Germline lookup yields CDR1 GEAIGNYY and CDR2 EKD. This CDR3 has 19 amino acids. This CDR3 is CACDTGGYHSSWNTRQMFF. The DNA for the CDR3 is TGTGCCTGTGACACCGGGGGATACCACAGCTCCTGGAACACCCGACAGATGTTTTTC.

This clone was detected only once. A far larger clone is off by one base, so a read error is likely. V usage is TRDV1 and J usage is TRDJ1; 10 positions agree with TRDD3. Germline CDR1 reads TSWWSYY; CDR2 reads QGS. The CDR3 extends over 20 amino acids. In nucleotides, the CDR3 is TGTGCTCTGGAGGGGGTACTGGGGGATGTTGGATGGATACATACCGATAAACCCATCTTT. As protein: CALEGVLGDVGWIHTDKPIF.

Note on this clone: A far larger clone is one nucleotide away, so this likely arose from a read error. The V call is TRDV3, the J call TRDJ1, with 8 bases aligning to TRDD3. There are 19 residues in the CDR3. The J segment lost 1 base and the V segment lost 4 bases, leaving 23 bases of the junction unmatched. The germline gives CDR1 TVYSNPD, CDR2 GDNSRS (reference sequence). DNA for the CDR3: TGTGCCTCTCCCTCTTCCTGCCGGGGGATAGCCAGAACCACCGATAAACTCATCTTT. Its protein is CASPSSCRGIARTTDKLIF.

With regard to this clone: A far more abundant clone sits one base away, making this likely a read error. The V gene is TRDV1, the J gene TRDJ1; TRDD3 agrees at 13 bases. The CDR3 sequence is 25 residues long. Germline V CDR1 and CDR2: TSWWSYY, QGS. After removal of 2 bases from V and 3 bases from J, the junction contained 30 bases not matched to a gene. The CDR3 bases are TGTGCTCTTGGGGAATCAGCCCCCTGGCCGCTTATACTGGGGGATACGCGCGGTCTCTCCGATAAACTCATCTTT. Translated, it gives CALGESAPWPLILGDTRGLSDKLIF.

Note on this clone: One base separates it from a far larger clone, so it is likely a read error. The rearrangement links TRDV2 to TRDJ1, with D maybe TRDD3 (6 bases). This CDR3 is 18 amino acids long. Germline V gives CDR1 GEAIGNYY, CDR2 EKD. Trimming pared 0 bases from V and 2 bases from J, leaving 21 bases between. CDR3 amino acids: CACDTDIWGDRDTDKLIF. The CDR3 DNA follows: TGTGCCTGTGACACCGACATTTGGGGGGACAGGGATACCGATAAACTCATCTTT.

V and J are TRDV2 and TRDJ3, with TRDD3 matching over 9 bases. The CDR3 is made up of 15 amino acids. Germline assignment: CDR1 GEAIGNYY and CDR2 EKD. V was pared by 3 bases and J by 5 bases, with 1 base of the junction left unmatched. CDR3 region: CACDWGIGDTRQMFF. CDR3 coding DNA: TGTGCCTGTGACTGGGGGATAGGGGACACCCGACAGATGTTTTTC.

This clone is large within its sample. Other nucleotide sequences from this sample produce the same CDR3. This chain connects TRDV2 to TRDJ3; 7 bases agree with TRDD3. J lost 1 base, V lost 0 bases, and 11 bases had no gene match. This CDR3 comprises 20 residues. Germline loops: CDR1 GEAIGNYY, CDR2 EKD. In DNA, the CDR3 is TGTGCCTGTGACACCGGTTTTACTGGGGTCTTATCCTGGGACACCCGACAGATGTTTTTC. Protein sequence: CACDTGFTGVLSWDTRQMFF.

This clone is large. This sample includes further DNA sequences coding for the same CDR3. The chain employs TRDV2 and TRDJ1; 8 bases align to TRDD3. The CDR3 spans 17 residues. The V and J ends lost 3 bases and 6 bases, in that order; junction bases with no gene match: 17. Germline CDR1 reads GEAIGNYY; CDR2 reads EKD. The CDR3 sequence is CACDLTLKLLGVHKLIF. The CDR3 bases are TGTGCCTGTGACCTCACCTTAAAATTACTGGGGGTTCATAAACTCATCTTT.

Of note for this clone: This could be a read error, since a much larger clone is one nucleotide away. The V call is TRDV1, the J call TRDJ1; D assignment may be TRDD2 or TRDD3 (9 bases each). This CDR3 spans 23 amino acids. Germline-derived CDR1 and CDR2 are TSWWSYY and QGS. Trimming stripped 2 bases from V and 3 bases from J, with 37 bases between. DNA for the CDR3: TGTGCTCTTGGGGAAAAACCCCGGGCCTTCCTACTCCTACTGGGGGACCCGCCCGATAAACTCATCTTT. It encodes CALGEKPRAFLLLLGDPPDKLIF.